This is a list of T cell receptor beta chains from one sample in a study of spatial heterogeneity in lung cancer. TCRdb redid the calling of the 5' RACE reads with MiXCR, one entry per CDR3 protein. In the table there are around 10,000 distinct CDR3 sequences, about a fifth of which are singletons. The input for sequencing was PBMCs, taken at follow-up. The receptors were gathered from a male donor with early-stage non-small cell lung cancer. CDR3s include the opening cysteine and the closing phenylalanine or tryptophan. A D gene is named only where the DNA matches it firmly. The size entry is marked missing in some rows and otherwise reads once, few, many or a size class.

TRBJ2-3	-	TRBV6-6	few	CASSYSDSDSADTQYF	TGTGCCAGCAGTTACTCAGACTCGGACTCGGCAGATACGCAGTATTTT
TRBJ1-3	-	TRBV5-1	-	CASSTEGGPGNTIYF	TGCGCCAGCAGCACGGAAGGGGGGCCGGGAAACACCATATATTTT
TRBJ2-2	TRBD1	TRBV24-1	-	CATRRTGDNTGELFF	TGTGCCACCAGGCGGACAGGGGACAACACCGGGGAGCTGTTTTTT
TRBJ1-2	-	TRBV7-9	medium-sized	CASSTEGRNYGYTF	TGTGCCAGCAGCACAGAGGGGAGAAACTATGGCTACACCTTC
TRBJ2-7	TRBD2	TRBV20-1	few	CSLESGRAGYEQYF	TGCAGTTTAGAGAGCGGGAGGGCCGGGTACGAGCAGTACTTC
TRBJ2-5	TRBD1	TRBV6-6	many	CASSSPSGTGMETQYF	TGTGCCAGCAGTTCCCCTTCCGGGACAGGGATGGAGACCCAGTACTTC
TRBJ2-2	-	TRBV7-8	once	CASSFRARVNTGELFF	-
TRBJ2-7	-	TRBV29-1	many	CSVGLSYEQYF	TGCAGCGTTGGGCTGAGCTACGAGCAGTACTTC
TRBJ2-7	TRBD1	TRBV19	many	CASNTGTVPYEQYF	TGTGCCAGTAACACCGGGACAGTGCCCTACGAGCAGTACTTC
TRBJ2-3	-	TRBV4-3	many	CASSPGSGTTFTDTQYF	TGCGCCAGCAGCCCAGGATCGGGGACCACATTCACAGATACGCAGTATTTT
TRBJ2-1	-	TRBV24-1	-	CATSDFRGGNAYNEQFF	TGTGCCACCAGTGATTTTAGGGGCGGGAACGCCTACAATGAGCAGTTCTTC
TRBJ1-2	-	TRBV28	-	CASSLSNYGYTF	TGTGCCAGCAGTTTGTCTAACTATGGCTACACCTTC
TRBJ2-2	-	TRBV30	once	CAWSERDSVLRELFF	TGTGCCTGGAGTGAAAGGGACTCGGTTTTGCGGGAGCTGTTTTTT
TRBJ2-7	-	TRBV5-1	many	CASSFTVSYEQYF	TGCGCCAGCAGCTTTACAGTCTCCTACGAGCAGTACTTC